The entry that follows covers one T cell receptor beta chain sequence. This sample was included in a study of OX40 agonist ivuxolimab in advanced cancers. Germline assignment: CDR1 SGHRS and CDR2 YFSETQ. Trimming took 4 bases from V and 5 from J; bases not matched to a gene: 7. The CDR3 runs 15 residues. Libraries were prepared by immunoSEQ multiplex PCR; TCRdb keeps only in-frame clonotypes and omits some of them. This table holds tens of thousands of clones, approximately 89% found once. V is TRBV5-1 and J is TRBJ2-1; 9 bases align to TRBD2. The source is an adult with an advanced solid tumor such as melanoma, head and neck, liver or kidney cancer. This specimen consisted of CD4+ or CD8+ T cells sorted from blood, obtained in a trial of the OX40 agonist ivuxolimab. The CDR3 nucleotides read TGCGCCAGCAGCCCGGGGGCTAGCGGGGACAATGAGCAGTTCTTC. This gives the protein CASSPGASGDNEQFF.